The 7 T cell receptor beta chains given below trace back to one sample, sequenced in a study of cytomegalovirus exposure and HLA in healthy donors. Both 60 Vbeta primers and 13 Jbeta primers went into the PCR. Repertoires were generated with immunoSEQ multiplex PCR, while TCRdb's copy carries only in-frame clones and drops some. In the table there are about 82,000 clones, around 85% of which are singletons. Source material: PBMCs. The source of these receptors is a human donor in good health.

The V and J genes are TRBV2 and TRBJ2-5, with D possibly matching TRBD1 (5 bases). Germline assignment: CDR1 SNHLY and CDR2 FYNNEI. This CDR3 is 15 amino acids long. Trimming shortened V by 2 bases and J by 3 bases, and 13 bases separated the two germline ends. The CDR3 protein is CASSEKGQVEETQYF. DNA of the CDR3: TGTGCCAGCAGTGAAAAGGGGCAGGTGGAAGAGACCCAGTACTTC.

The rearrangement joins TRBV7-2 to TRBJ1-5; perhaps TRBD1 as D (5 bases). The CDR3 runs 14 residues. The V end was cut by 8 bases, the J end by 0 bases, with 11 bases between. From germline, CDR1 is SGHTA and CDR2 FQGNSA. In nucleotides, the CDR3 is TGTGCCAGCTCCACCCAGGGTAGCAATCAGCCCCAGCATTTT. Amino acids: CASSTQGSNQPQHF. Supplemented by reference TRBV7-2 and TRBJ1-5, the full variable domain reads GAGVSQSPSNKVTEKGKDVELRCDPISGHTALYWYRQSLGQGLEFLIYFQGNSAPDKSGLPSDRFSAERTGGSVSTLTIQRTQQEDSAVYLCASSTQGSNQPQHFGDGTRLSIL.

The chain links TRBV4-2 to TRBJ2-2; D not resolved. The CDR3 has 14 residues. Germline V CDR1 and CDR2: LGHNA, YNFKEQ. Trimming left V 2 bases short and J 4 bases short, with 8 bases between. CDR3 loop: CASSQYRSTGELFF. The DNA of the CDR3 is TGTGCCAGCAGCCAATACCGGTCCACCGGGGAGCTGTTTTTT.

The V and J genes are TRBV5-1 and TRBJ2-5; 9 bases are a match to TRBD1. The CDR3 covers 15 residues. The germline V gene encodes CDR1 SGHRS and CDR2 YFSETQ. Losses at the gene ends were 1 base for V and 5 bases for J; bases not matched to a gene: 6. This chain's CDR3 is CASSLRDRAQETQYF. CDR3 nucleotide sequence: TGCGCCAGCAGCTTGCGGGACAGGGCTCAGGAGACCCAGTACTTC.

The gene calls are TRBV10-3 and TRBJ2-5; 9 bases align to TRBD2. J was trimmed by 5 bases and V by 3 bases; bases with no gene match: 10. From germline, CDR1 is ENHRY and CDR2 SYGVKD. There are 16 residues in the CDR3. This CDR3 reads CAISEGSGGNGETQYF. The CDR3 DNA reads TGTGCCATCAGTGAAGGCAGCGGGGGGAACGGTGAGACCCAGTACTTC.

The chain uses TRBV2 and TRBJ2-7; 8 bases are a match to TRBD1. With V trimmed by 9 bases and J by 3 bases, 7 bases remained unmatched. The germline gives CDR1 SNHLY, CDR2 FYNNEI. The CDR3 loop spans 13 amino acids. The CDR3 here is CASRTGFNYEQYF. The CDR3 nucleotides read TGTGCCAGTCGGACAGGGTTTAACTACGAGCAGTACTTC.

This clone was seen only once. This sequence joins TRBV5-8 and TRBJ1-5; 7 bases are a match to TRBD1. The germline gives CDR1 SGHTS, CDR2 YDEGEE. J gave up 0 bases and V 4 bases, and 4 bases lay outside the gene matches. The CDR3 spans 15 residues. The CDR3 DNA reads TGTGCCAGCAGCCGACAGGGTTATAGCAATCAGCCCCAGCATTTT. This sequence encodes CASSRQGYSNQPQHF.